This record looks at one TCR beta chain sequence and its context. This clone was detected once. Its cognate antigen has yet to be identified. The input lacks base qualities; no much larger clone sits a single base away. This entry is derived from a study of blood T cell repertoires in COVID-19 (dated by TCRdb to about 2020). For the study in its entirety: The collaborator samples originated in the United States, Italy and Spain and spanned the acute and convalescent phases of COVID-19. The material from the prospective study consisted of cDNA or gDNA derived from T cells, B-cell-depleted T cells, or PBMCs. Subjects who had been exposed to COVID-19, were actively infected with it, or had recovered from it provided the deeply sampled blood TCRbeta repertoires that made up the dataset. A freely available public database, intended as a resource for researchers studying the immune response to SARS-CoV-2, is where the repertoires were released. The samples were drawn from the first 160 participants of the ongoing ImmuneRACE study and from over a thousand subjects provided by 6 global collaborators. The sample metadata nearly always contained a de-identified subject ID, COVID-19 status, age in years and sex. Where available, HLA class I and class II types were obtained from metadata supplied by the sample provider rather than from assay-based typing. The investigation overall reported the following: The quantity of clinical and demographic metadata differed by source and by participant and was supplied without curation.

Whole blood was collected in K2EDTA tubes by collaborating institutions according to the institutions' own protocols. For TCRbeta analysis, collaborators shipped samples in one of three forms: frozen whole blood, isolated PBMCs, or DNA extracted from either of those sample types. The immunoSEQ Assay, a bias-controlled multiplex PCR, was used to amplify TCRbeta CDR3 regions from genomic DNA. In the original analysis: The number of nucleated cells in each sample was estimated from the amplification of reference gene primers within the assay. Sequence reads were collapsed and filtered to measure the absolute abundance of every unique TCRbeta CDR3 rearrangement. For each sample, productive Simpson clonality was calculated by taking the square root of Simpson's diversity index across productive rearrangements. TCRdb re-hosts the immuneACCESS table, in-frame sequences only. Its copies lack some clones; in the studies checked, an unresolved V gene accounts for under half of them, and the cause for the rest is not known. V and J calls and clone size are given by that table; D and trimming were obtained from the DNA. Counted in this sample were 180,000 or so clones; around 87% of them appeared once. 0.62% of the sample belongs to the ten largest clones.

The V and J ends are trimmed by 4 bases and 5 bases, leaving 17 bases between them. Sequences LGHDT (CDR1) and YNNKEL (CDR2) are obtained from the germline V gene (reference sequence). The CDR3 runs 15 residues from the cysteine to the phenylalanine. Left in the record is the CDR3 DNA by itself, 45 bases read in frame from the first base. The sequence is built from TRBV3-1 (or the pseudogene TRBV3-2) and TRBJ1-1, with TRBD1 perhaps the D gene, on 6 matching bases. Sequencing was done on a sample of peripheral blood. The clonotype was recovered from a man in his forties or fifties with acute or convalescent COVID-19. The nucleotide sequence reads TGTGCCAGCAGCCCCCCTTCGAGGGGGTGGACTGAAGCTTTCTTT. Translation gives CASSPPSRGWTEAFF.